Reported below is one T cell receptor (beta chain). The table lists this clonotype with many counts. Its antigen has not been determined. No base qualities exist here, and no much larger clone lies one base off it. CDR1 and CDR2 (SGDLS, YYNGEE) derive from the germline V gene. The CDR3 numbers 16 residues from cysteine through phenylalanine. Just CDR3 DNA is preserved here, 48 bases in frame from base 1. A distance of 12 bases separates the germline ends of V and J, which lose 1 base and 1 base respectively. The data derive from a study of CD8 T cells in ankylosing spondylitis (dated by TCRdb to the late 2010s). Background on the whole study: The study set out to find disease-linked TCR variants by profiling T cell receptor beta repertoires in ankylosing spondylitis patients and healthy donors. The full study cohort comprised approximately 23 ankylosing spondylitis patients and around 100 healthy donors. Peripheral blood was sampled, and synovial fluid was additionally collected from ankylosing spondylitis patients.

TCRdb shows the sequencer as Illumina HiSeq 2500. Quantitative 5'-RACE with molecular barcodes was the method used to prepare the TCR beta libraries. The authors' pipeline ran thus. Disease-linked TCR variants were identified with a new computational method built on a probabilistic model of VDJ rearrangement. The public reads were quality trimmed at Q25 with fastp and then assembled into clones with MiXCR by TCRdb, keeping productive beta chains. Every entry covers one CDR3 protein and lists the most common genes and DNA from its rows. These V and J calls are TCRdb output, not the study's own analysis. The sample has fewer than 550,000 distinct CDR3 sequences on record, roughly 5.3% of them singletons. The ten largest account for approximately 4% of the sample. Results and caveats for the whole study, not just this receptor: A TCR beta motif of several highly homologous amino acid variants appeared characteristic of blood from ankylosing spondylitis patients. Some of the motif variants had been reported before in the synovial fluid and blood of reactive arthritis patients, a finding that suggests common disease-initiation mechanisms. The disease-linked clones had a CD8+ phenotype and were found at relatively low frequencies in peripheral blood. Significant enrichment of the disease-linked clones was reported in matched synovial fluid samples from ankylosing spondylitis patients.

In this chain, TRBV9 is recombined with TRBJ2-1; there is no confident call for the D gene. The sequenced sample was blood, either unsorted or a sorted T cell fraction (not recorded which). The sequence came from a male donor with ankylosing spondylitis. The nucleotide sequence reads as follows: TGTGCCAGCAGCGTACGGGTGACGCCATCCTACAATGAGCAGTTCTTC. Translated, it gives CASSVRVTPSYNEQFF.